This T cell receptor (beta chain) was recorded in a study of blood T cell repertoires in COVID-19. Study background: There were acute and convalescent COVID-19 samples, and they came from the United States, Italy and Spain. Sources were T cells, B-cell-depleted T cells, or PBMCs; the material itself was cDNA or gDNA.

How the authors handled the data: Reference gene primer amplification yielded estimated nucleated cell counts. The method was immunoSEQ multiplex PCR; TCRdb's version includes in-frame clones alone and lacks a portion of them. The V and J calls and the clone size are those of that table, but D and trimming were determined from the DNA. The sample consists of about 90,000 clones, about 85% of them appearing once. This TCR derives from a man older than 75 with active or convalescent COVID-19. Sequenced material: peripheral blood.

DNA of the CDR3: TGTGCCAGCAGTGCGGGGCCAAGCTCCTACGAGCAGTACTTC. Translating it yields CASSAGPSSYEQYF. The chain uses TRBV6-2 or TRBV6-3 and TRBJ2-7; possible D gene TRBD2, 6 bases. This CDR3 comprises 14 residues. V shed 5 bases and J shed 0 bases, with 11 bases lying between them. From germline, CDR1 is MNHEY and CDR2 SVGEGT.